Below, 21 T cell receptor beta chains from the same sample are listed, as sequenced in a study of Tregs in tolerant kidney transplant recipients. The assay was immunoSEQ multiplex PCR, and TCRdb's table has in-frame clones only and misses some. Here the sample table reports 30,000 to 35,000 clones. The sample in question was CD8+ T cells from blood, obtained before the transplant. These TCRs come from a human donor who received a combined kidney and bone marrow transplant.

With regard to this clone: The read ends 3 residues early relative to the CDR3; the germline J gene fills the gap. The V gene is TRBV13, the J gene TRBJ2-1; 10 nucleotides line up with TRBD2. CDR1 is PRHDT, CDR2 FYEKMQ, per germline (reference sequence). V gave up 0 bases and J gave up 1 base; unmatched junction bases: 3. The CDR3 has 17 amino acids. The CDR3 reads CASSLGVSGRSYNEQFF. The part of the CDR3 DNA that was read is TGTGCCAGCAGCTTAGGTGTTAGCGGGAGGTCCTACAATGAG.

In regard to this clone: The read ends 3 residues early relative to the CDR3; the germline J gene fills the gap. V usage is TRBV19 and J usage is TRBJ1-6; 8 nucleotides align to TRBD1. CDR1 and CDR2 from the germline V gene are LNHDA and SQIVND (reference sequence). This CDR3 spans 16 amino acids. J lost 7 bases, V lost 6 bases, and 11 bases had no gene match. The CDR3 DNA, read in part, is TGTGCCAGTAGACTAGACAGGGGCAATGGGAATTCACCC. Its protein product is CASRLDRGNGNSP. The whole CDR3 protein reads CASRLDRGNGNSPLHF.

On this clone: The CDR3 extends 3 residues past the end of the read, so its final part is completed from the germline J gene. The chain combines TRBV2 with TRBJ1-1; D is possibly TRBD1 (6 bases). There are 14 residues in the CDR3. Germline CDR1 is SNHLY and CDR2 is FYNNEI. Trimming took off 2 bases at V and 4 bases at J, with 11 bases between the two ends. The CDR3 is CASSERGGPTEAFF. Partial CDR3 DNA: TGTGCCAGCAGTGAAAGGGGGGGGCCCACTGAA.

Regarding this clone: The CDR3 extends 3 residues past the end of the read, so its final part is completed from the germline J gene. This chain connects TRBV30 to TRBJ2-7, with D possibly TRBD2 on 6 matching bases. The CDR3 runs to 13 residues. Germline loops: CDR1 GTSNPN, CDR2 SVGIG (reference sequence). V dropped 4 bases and J dropped 5 bases, with 15 bases sitting between them. CDR3 amino acids: CAWMAAGSDEQYF. CDR3 bases read: TGTGCCTGGATGGCAGCGGGTAGCGACGAG.

Note on this clone: Sequencing ends 3 residues short of the CDR3 end; the germline J gene provides the rest. The chain links TRBV7-2 to TRBJ1-4, with D possibly matching TRBD1 (6 bases). The CDR3 covers 15 residues. From germline, CDR1 is SGHTA and CDR2 FQGNSA. The V gene lost 4 bases and the J gene lost 0 bases, with 9 bases spanning the gap. CDR3 sequence reads: CASSSGTTTNEKLFF. The DNA read from the CDR3 is TGTGCCAGCAGCTCGGGGACAACAACTAATGAAAAA.

Concerning this clone: The CDR3 end falls 3 residues outside the read, so it is completed with the germline J gene. The rearrangement uses TRBV2 and TRBJ2-3; 7 nucleotides align to TRBD1. The junction had 13 bases not matched to a gene; V was cut back by 10 bases and J by 6 bases. This CDR3 is built from 14 residues. Germline V CDR1 and CDR2: SNHLY, FYNNEI. The CDR3 region is CAKSSDRAEDTQYF. The part of the CDR3 DNA that was read is TGTGCCAAATCCTCCGACAGGGCAGAGGATACG.

On this clone: Coverage ceases 3 residues before the CDR3 finishes, and the germline J gene fills in the end. The V and J genes are TRBV7-9 and TRBJ2-2; perhaps TRBD1 as D (5 bases). This CDR3 is built from 15 residues. The germline V gene has CDR1 SEHNR and CDR2 FQNEAQ (reference sequence). V was trimmed by 4 bases and J by 0 bases, leaving 9 bases between them. CDR3 amino acids: CASSSQVTNTGELFF. CDR3 DNA (partial): TGTGCCAGCAGCTCACAGGTCACGAACACCGGGGAG. The whole variable domain, remainder taken from reference TRBV7-9 and TRBJ2-2, is DTGVSQNPRHKITKRGQNVTFRCDPISEHNRLYWYRQTLGQGPEFLTYFQNEAQLEKSRLLSDRFSAERPKGSFSTLEIQRTEQGDSAMYLCASSSQVTNTGELFFGEGSRLTVL.

Remarks on this clone: The CDR3 end falls 3 residues outside the read, so it is completed with the germline J gene. This sequence joins TRBV30 and TRBJ1-5; no definite D call. The germline CDR1 and CDR2 sequences are GTSNPN and SVGIG (reference sequence). Trimming cost V 3 bases and J 0 bases, with 9 bases left between them. The CDR3 has 14 amino acids. CDR3 protein: CAWSRVSSNQPQHF. Partial CDR3 DNA: TGTGCCTGGAGCCGGGTCAGTAGCAATCAGCCC.

As for this clone: The read gets to within 3 residues of the CDR3 end, and the germline J gene fills in the rest. V usage is TRBV29-1 and J usage is TRBJ1-2; 8 bases line up with TRBD1. The junction had 4 bases not matched to a gene; V was cut back by 7 bases and J by 0 bases. Germline V gene sequence: CDR1 SQVTM, CDR2 ANQGSEA. This CDR3 is built from 13 residues. CDR3 residues: CSAETGANYGYTF. The covered CDR3 bases are TGCAGCGCTGAGACAGGGGCTAACTATGGC. Filled out from reference TRBV29-1 and TRBJ1-2, the complete variable domain reads SAVISQKPSRDICQRGTSLTIQCQVDSQVTMMFWYRQQPGQSLTLIATANQGSEATYESGFVIDKFPISRPNLTFSTLTVSNMSPEDSSIYLCSAETGANYGYTFGSGTRLTVV.

The CDR3 region is CACPNAFPRGYTF. Partial CDR3 DNA: TGTGCCTGCCCCAACGCATTCCCCCGGGGC. The chain joins TRBV19 to TRBJ1-2, with D unclear. The read halts 3 residues ahead of the CDR3 end, with the missing end drawn from the germline J gene. Per the germline V gene, CDR1 is LNHDA and CDR2 is SQIVND (reference sequence). The CDR3 is made up of 13 amino acids.

Comments on this clone: The read finishes 3 residues shy of the CDR3 end, and the germline J gene is used to complete it. The rearrangement joins TRBV6-4 to TRBJ1-2; D uncertain. CDR1 is MRHNA, CDR2 SNTAGT, per germline. Deletions cut 0 bases from V and 4 bases from J, with 9 bases between. The CDR3 has 14 amino acids. CDR3 in amino acids: CASSDSHSSYGYTF. CDR3 DNA (partial): TGTGCCAGCAGTGACTCGCACAGTAGCTATGGC.

Regarding this clone: The read halts 3 residues ahead of the CDR3 end, with the missing end drawn from the germline J gene. This chain uses TRBV19 with TRBJ2-2, with a weak D call TRBD1 (5 bases). Germline V gives CDR1 LNHDA, CDR2 SQIVND (reference sequence). The V end lost 4 bases, the J end lost 7 bases, and 10 bases lay between the germline ends. The CDR3 consists of 13 residues. The CDR3 here is CASSTRVIGELFF. The part of the CDR3 DNA that was read is TGTGCCAGTAGTACCAGGGTAATCGGGGAG.

A remark on this clone: The read terminates 3 residues before the CDR3 end, so the remaining end is supplied by the germline J gene. The chain has TRBV11-2 and TRBJ2-3; 7 bases agree with TRBD1. Germline CDR1 is SGHAT and CDR2 is FQNNGV. The V gene end was trimmed by 5 bases and the J gene end by 0 bases; junction bases not matched to a gene: 5. The CDR3 length is 15 residues. The sequenced CDR3 bases are TGTGCCAGCAGCCCCACCAGGGGGAGCACAGATACG. This codes for CASSPTRGSTDT. The whole CDR3 region reads CASSPTRGSTDTQYF.

To note about this clone: The CDR3 extends 3 residues past the end of the read, so its final part is completed from the germline J gene. The chain couples TRBV19 to TRBJ2-7; D perhaps matches TRBD2 (6 bases). The CDR3 loop spans 13 amino acids. Between the trimmed V and J ends, which lost 8 bases and 1 base, there was a span of 12 bases. Germline loops: CDR1 LNHDA, CDR2 SQIVND (reference sequence). The CDR3 reads CASGAGSSYEQYF. The sequenced part of the CDR3 DNA is TGTGCCAGTGGTGCGGGGAGTTCCTACGAG.

As concerns this clone: From the germline J gene comes the end of the CDR3, since the read stops 3 residues before it. The rearrangement joins TRBV2 to TRBJ1-2; possible D gene TRBD1, 6 bases. From germline, CDR1 is SNHLY and CDR2 FYNNEI. The CDR3 runs 11 residues. Partial CDR3 DNA: TGTGGCGACACAGGGCCTAAGGGC. This codes for CGDTGPKG. In full, the CDR3 reads CGDTGPKGYTF.

Regarding this clone: Coverage ceases 3 residues before the CDR3 finishes, and the germline J gene fills in the end. The chain uses TRBV7-9 and TRBJ1-4; weak D call: TRBD1 (6 bases). CDR1 is SEHNR, CDR2 FQNEAQ, per germline (reference sequence). This CDR3 has 15 residues. V dropped 5 bases and J dropped 8 bases, with 18 bases sitting between them. The part of the CDR3 DNA that was read is TGTGCCAGCAGCCCCCCCGCGGGGGGCGAGGAAAAA. Amino acid sequence: CASSPPAGGEEK. In full, the CDR3 is CASSPPAGGEEKLFF. Looking up the rest from reference TRBV7-9 and TRBJ1-4 gives the full variable domain: DTGVSQNPRHKITKRGQNVTFRCDPISEHNRLYWYRQTLGQGPEFLTYFQNEAQLEKSRLLSDRFSAERPKGSFSTLEIQRTEQGDSAMYLCASSPPAGGEEKLFFGSGTQLSVL.

Details on this clone: Coverage ceases 3 residues before the CDR3 finishes, and the germline J gene fills in the end. The chain links TRBV2 to TRBJ2-1, with 10 bases aligning to TRBD2. Germline values: CDR1 SNHLY, CDR2 FYNNEI. Trimming at V came to 6 bases and at J to 3 bases, leaving 8 bases not matched to a gene. The length of the CDR3 is 16 residues. The sequenced CDR3 bases are TGTGCCAGCAGAGATAGACTAGCGGGCGACTACAATGAG. This translates into CASRDRLAGDYNE. The full CDR3 is CASRDRLAGDYNEQFF. Together with reference TRBV2 and TRBJ2-1, the CDR3 gives the full variable domain: EPEVTQTPSHQVTQMGQEVILRCVPISNHLYFYWYRQILGQKVEFLVSFYNNEISEKSEIFDDQFSVERPDGSNFTLKIRSTKLEDSAMYFCASRDRLAGDYNEQFFGPGTRLTVL.

As concerns this clone: Read data end 3 residues before the CDR3 end; the end is taken from the germline J gene. V and J are TRBV10-3 and TRBJ1-2, with D maybe TRBD1 (6 bases). The V gene lost 4 bases and the J gene lost 2 bases, with 14 bases spanning the gap. This CDR3 comprises 15 residues. The germline V gene has CDR1 ENHRY and CDR2 SYGVKD. The CDR3 region is CAISVPQGPNYGYTF. The DNA read from the CDR3 is TGTGCCATCAGTGTCCCGCAGGGGCCCAACTATGGC.

A note on this clone: The read finishes 3 residues shy of the CDR3 end, and the germline J gene is used to complete it. The chain combines TRBV10-3 with TRBJ2-3; D is ambiguous. The CDR3 extends over 13 amino acids. Per the germline V gene, CDR1 is ENHRY and CDR2 is SYGVKD. The V gene lost 11 bases and the J gene lost 6 bases, with 18 bases spanning the gap. The sequenced part of the CDR3 DNA is TGTGCCGGCTCCCCAGGCTCCCCGGATACG. Residues: CAGSPGSPDT. The CDR3 in its entirety is CAGSPGSPDTQYF.

On this clone: The CDR3 end is not reached by the read, which stops 3 residues before it; the germline J gene fills it in. The V call is TRBV5-6, the J call TRBJ2-7, with D possibly TRBD2 on 6 matching bases. This CDR3 has 13 residues. From germline, CDR1 is SGHDT and CDR2 YYEEEE. The V and J ends lost 4 bases and 4 bases respectively, with 12 bases between them. Incomplete CDR3 DNA: TGTGCCAGCAGCCCGGGACTCCCGTACGAG. This gives the protein CASSPGLPYE. The CDR3 as a whole reads CASSPGLPYEQYF.

Of note for this clone: The read finishes 3 residues shy of the CDR3 end, and the germline J gene is used to complete it. The chain is built from TRBV30 and TRBJ1-4, with D possibly being TRBD1 (5 bases). Per germline, CDR1 GTSNPN and CDR2 SVGIG (reference sequence). This CDR3 contains 19 residues. The ends were cut back, 4 bases at V and 5 bases at J, with 29 bases in the middle. The CDR3 DNA, read in part, is TGTGCCTGGAACGGCCAAGATACCGACTGGCCCAGGGTGAATGAAAAA. Translated, it gives CAWNGQDTDWPRVNEK. The whole CDR3 sequence reads CAWNGQDTDWPRVNEKLFF.